The present entry profiles one TCR beta chain with its context. Random hexamers were used to reverse transcribe the RNA input (about 0.5 to 1 ug). Each CDR3 protein is one row after TCRdb ran MiXCR on the immunoSEQ multiplex PCR reads. The profile shows around 81,000 distinct CDR3 sequences, about 93% of them singletons. The record originates from a study of CD8 T cells in Susac syndrome. The specimen was CD8+ T cells from PBMCs. The TCR comes from a human donor with Susac syndrome.

The CDR3 loop is CATFEGVGEKLFF. The CDR3 DNA follows: TGTGCCACCTTCGAGGGGGTCGGGGAAAAACTGTTTTTT. The chain recombines TRBV15 with TRBJ1-4, with D perhaps matching TRBD1 (6 bases). This CDR3 spans 13 amino acids. Trimming cost V 8 bases and J 8 bases, with 15 bases left between them. Germline assignment: CDR1 LNHNV and CDR2 YYDKDF (reference sequence).